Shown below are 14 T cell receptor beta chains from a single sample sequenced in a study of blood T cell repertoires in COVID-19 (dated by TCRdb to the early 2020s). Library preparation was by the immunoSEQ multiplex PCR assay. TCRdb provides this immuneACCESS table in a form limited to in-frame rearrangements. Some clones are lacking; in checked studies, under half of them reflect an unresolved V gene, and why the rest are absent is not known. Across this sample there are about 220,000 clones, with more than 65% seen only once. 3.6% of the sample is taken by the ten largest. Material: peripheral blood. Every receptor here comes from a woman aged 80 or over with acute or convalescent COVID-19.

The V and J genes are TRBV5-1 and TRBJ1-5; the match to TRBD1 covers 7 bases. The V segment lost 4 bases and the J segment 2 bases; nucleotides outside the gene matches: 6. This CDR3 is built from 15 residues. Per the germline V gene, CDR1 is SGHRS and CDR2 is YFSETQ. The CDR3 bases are TGCGCCAGCAGCCCGGGTGGGACAGGCAATCAGCCCCAGCATTTT. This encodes CASSPGGTGNQPQHF.

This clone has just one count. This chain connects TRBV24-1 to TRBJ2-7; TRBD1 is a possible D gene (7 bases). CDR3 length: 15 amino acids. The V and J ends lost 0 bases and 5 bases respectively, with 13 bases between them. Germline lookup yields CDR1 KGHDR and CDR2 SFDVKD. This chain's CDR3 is CATSDLYGRGDEQYF. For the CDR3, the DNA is TGTGCCACCAGTGATTTGTATGGCAGGGGGGACGAGCAGTACTTC.

Here the CDR3 DNA reads TGTGCCACCAGCAGAGATATCGCCCCCCGCCGGACTAGCGAAGTGGCAGATACGCAGTATTTT. It specifies CATSRDIAPRRTSEVADTQYF. V and J are TRBV15 and TRBJ2-3; 9 nucleotides agree with TRBD2. The trim removed 0 bases at V and 4 bases at J, leaving 20 bases unmatched. The CDR3 runs to 21 residues. CDR1 LNHNV and CDR2 YYDKDF come from the germline V gene (reference sequence). The full variable domain, in which reference TRBV15 and TRBJ2-3 provide the parts outside the CDR3, is DAMVIQNPRYQVTQFGKPVTLSCSQTLNHNVMYWYQQKSSQAPKLLFHYYDKDFNNEADTPDNFQSRRPNTSFCFLDIRSPGLGDTAMYLCATSRDIAPRRTSEVADTQYFGPGTRLTVL.

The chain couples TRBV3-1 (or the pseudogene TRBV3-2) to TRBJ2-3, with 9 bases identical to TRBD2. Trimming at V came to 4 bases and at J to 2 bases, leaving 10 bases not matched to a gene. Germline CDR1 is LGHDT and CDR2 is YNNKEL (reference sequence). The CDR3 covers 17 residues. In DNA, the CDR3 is TGTGCCAGCAGCCTCGATCCCCCGGGACTAGCCACAGATACGCAGTATTTT. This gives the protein CASSLDPPGLATDTQYF.

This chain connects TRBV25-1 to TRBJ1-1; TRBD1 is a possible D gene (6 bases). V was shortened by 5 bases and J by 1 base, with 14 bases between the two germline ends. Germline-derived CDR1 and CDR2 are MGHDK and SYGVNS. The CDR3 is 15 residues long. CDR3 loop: CASSPPYRANTEAFF. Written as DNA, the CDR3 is TGTGCCAGCAGTCCCCCATACAGGGCGAACACTGAAGCTTTCTTT.

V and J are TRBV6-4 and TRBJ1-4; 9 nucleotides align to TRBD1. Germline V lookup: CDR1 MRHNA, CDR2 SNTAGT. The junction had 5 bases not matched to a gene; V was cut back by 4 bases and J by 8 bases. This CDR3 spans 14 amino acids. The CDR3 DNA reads TGTGCCAGCAGTGTGGGACAGGGCGTAGAAAAACTGTTTTTT. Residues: CASSVGQGVEKLFF.

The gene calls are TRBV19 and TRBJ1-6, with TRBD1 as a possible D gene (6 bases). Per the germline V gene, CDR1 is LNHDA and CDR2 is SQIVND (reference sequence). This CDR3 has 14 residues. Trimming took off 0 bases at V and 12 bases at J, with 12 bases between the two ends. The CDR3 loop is CASSIDKDSLPLHF. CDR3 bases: TGTGCCAGTAGTATAGATAAGGACAGCCTACCCCTCCACTTT.

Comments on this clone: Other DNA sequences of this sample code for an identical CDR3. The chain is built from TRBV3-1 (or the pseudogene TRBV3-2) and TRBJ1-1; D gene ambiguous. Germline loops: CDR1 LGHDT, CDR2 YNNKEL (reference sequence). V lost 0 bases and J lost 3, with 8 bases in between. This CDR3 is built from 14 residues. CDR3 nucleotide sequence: TGTGCCAGCAGCCAAGAATCTCGGGACACTGAAGCTTTCTTT. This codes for CASSQESRDTEAFF.

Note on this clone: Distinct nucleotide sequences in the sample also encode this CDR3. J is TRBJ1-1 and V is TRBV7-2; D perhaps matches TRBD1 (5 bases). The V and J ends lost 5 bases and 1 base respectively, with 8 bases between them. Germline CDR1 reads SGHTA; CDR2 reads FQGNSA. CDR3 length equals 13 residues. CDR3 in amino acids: CASSRDRNTEAFF. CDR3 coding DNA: TGTGCCAGCAGCCGCGACAGGAACACTGAAGCTTTCTTT.

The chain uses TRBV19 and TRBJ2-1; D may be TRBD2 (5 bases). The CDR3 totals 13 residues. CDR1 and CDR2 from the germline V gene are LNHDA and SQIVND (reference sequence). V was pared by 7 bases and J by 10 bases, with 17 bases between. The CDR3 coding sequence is TGTGCCAGTATCTCTATTCGCGGCGGGGAGCAGTTCTTC. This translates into CASISIRGGEQFF.

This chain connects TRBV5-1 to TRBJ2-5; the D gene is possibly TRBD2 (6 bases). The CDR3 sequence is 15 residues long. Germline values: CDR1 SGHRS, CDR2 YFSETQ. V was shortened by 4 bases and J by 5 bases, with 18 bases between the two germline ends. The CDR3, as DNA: TGCGCCAGCAGCCCCGGGACTTCTGGTTGGGAGACCCAGTACTTC. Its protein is CASSPGTSGWETQYF.

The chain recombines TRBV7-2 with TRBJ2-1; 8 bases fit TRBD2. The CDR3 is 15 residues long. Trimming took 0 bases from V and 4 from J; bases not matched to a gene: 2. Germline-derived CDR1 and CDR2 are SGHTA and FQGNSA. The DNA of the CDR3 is TGTGCCAGCAGCTTAGCACGGGGGGGGTACAATGAGCAGTTCTTC. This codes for CASSLARGGYNEQFF.

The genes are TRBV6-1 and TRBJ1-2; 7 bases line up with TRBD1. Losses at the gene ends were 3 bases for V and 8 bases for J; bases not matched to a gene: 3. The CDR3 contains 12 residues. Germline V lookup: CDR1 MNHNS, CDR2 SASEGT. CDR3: CASSEGQRGYTF. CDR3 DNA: TGTGCCAGCAGTGAGGGACAGCGCGGCTACACCTTC.

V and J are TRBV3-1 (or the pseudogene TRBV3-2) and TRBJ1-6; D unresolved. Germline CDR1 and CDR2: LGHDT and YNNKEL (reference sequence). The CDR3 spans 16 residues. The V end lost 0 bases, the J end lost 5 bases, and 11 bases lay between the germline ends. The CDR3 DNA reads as TGTGCCAGCAGCCAAGAGGCGGTAAGAGATAATTCACCCCTCCACTTT. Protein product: CASSQEAVRDNSPLHF.